This is a list of T cell receptor beta chains from one sample in a study of blood T cell repertoires in COVID-19. The method was immunoSEQ multiplex PCR; TCRdb's version includes in-frame clones alone and lacks a portion of them. Of around 96,000 clones in the sample, 90% to 95% were seen once. The sequenced sample was peripheral blood. The receptor set was obtained from a human donor with active COVID-19. The donor label of this sample is uncertain. Each CDR3 is given with its conserved first and last residue. The order of the fields is J gene, V gene, CDR3 protein.

TRBJ2-3,TRBV13,CASSSRRAGGRADTQYF
TRBJ1-2,TRBV18,CASSPLISRNYGYTF
TRBJ2-1,TRBV4-2,CASSQDPGGHYNEQFF
TRBJ2-5,TRBV3-1/TRBV3-2,CASSQAQGAAETQYF
TRBJ2-1,TRBV10-2,CASNYAGTSGIGEQFF
TRBJ2-7,TRBV4-3,CASSQEVTGRIIYEQYF
TRBJ2-1,TRBV5-1,CASKPRTGAYNEQFF
TRBJ1-1,TRBV7-2,CASSSTQTGALNTEAFF
TRBJ2-7,TRBV27,CASSLRPDSYEQYF
TRBJ1-1,TRBV25-1,CASSEEGSVTEAFF
TRBJ1-1,TRBV12-3/TRBV12-4,CASRLLSTEAFF
TRBJ1-5,TRBV6-5,CASNANSRVGPQHF
TRBJ1-2,TRBV2,CASKGQGYGYTF
TRBJ1-1,TRBV18,CASSPRGAMNTEAFF
TRBJ1-4,TRBV5-6,CASTTATTNEKLFF
TRBJ2-2,TRBV2,CASDFTGAGELFF
TRBJ2-2,TRBV14,CASSRKKQGPVEAGELFF
TRBJ2-5,TRBV5-6,CASSLPSTETQYF
TRBJ1-6,TRBV7-2,CASSLVEGVGSPLHF
TRBJ2-3,TRBV6-5,CATRRGGSTDTQYF
TRBJ1-1,TRBV28,CASSPTNGYAEAFF
TRBJ1-2,TRBV6-1,CASSTMDRADYGYTF
TRBJ1-1,TRBV19,CASSNTGGNVNTEAFF
TRBJ1-6,TRBV6-1,CASSEGTGNSPLHF
TRBJ2-5,TRBV4-3,CASSQDGRGQETQYF
TRBJ2-3,TRBV5-8,CASSFTGGAILGGTDTQYF
TRBJ2-2,TRBV5-4,CASSFGLAGNTGELFF
TRBJ1-2,TRBV19,CASSPPGYGYTF
TRBJ2-5,TRBV28,CASILSGRAGETQYF
TRBJ2-7,TRBV5-1,CASSLVQLAGAPYEQYF
TRBJ2-7,TRBV10-3,CAISAQATSGSLGEQYF
TRBJ2-2,TRBV27,CATQTGQRGSGELFF
TRBJ2-3,TRBV14,CASSQVSQTQYF
TRBJ2-3,TRBV6-2/TRBV6-3,CASSSLASTDTQYF
TRBJ2-5,TRBV5-1,CASSLSGQGQKTQYF
TRBJ2-5,TRBV5-4,CASSPAGGQYQETQYF
TRBJ2-5,TRBV5-1,CASSLGSGGRETQYF
TRBJ2-1,TRBV5-1,CASSLEGASEQFF
TRBJ1-5,TRBV6-2/TRBV6-3,CASSASDRVLQPQHF
TRBJ2-2,TRBV5-1,CASSTETSGTGELFF
TRBJ2-5,TRBV11-3,CASSIRGTSGQETQYF
TRBJ2-6,TRBV19,CASGLSGANVLTF
TRBJ1-2,TRBV7-6,CASSLAGDYGYTF
TRBJ1-2,TRBV7-2,CASSPTQGSLYGYTF